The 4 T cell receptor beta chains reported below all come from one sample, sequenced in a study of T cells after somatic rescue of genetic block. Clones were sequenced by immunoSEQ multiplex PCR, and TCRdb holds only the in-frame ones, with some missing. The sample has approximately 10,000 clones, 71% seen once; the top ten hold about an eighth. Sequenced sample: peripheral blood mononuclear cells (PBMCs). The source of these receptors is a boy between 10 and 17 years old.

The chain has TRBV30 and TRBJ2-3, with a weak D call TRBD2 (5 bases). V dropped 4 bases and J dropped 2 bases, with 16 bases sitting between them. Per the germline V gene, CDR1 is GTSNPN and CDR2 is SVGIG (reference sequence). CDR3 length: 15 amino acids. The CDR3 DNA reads TGTGCCTGGAATTTGGGAAAAGGACTCACAGATACGCAGTATTTT. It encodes CAWNLGKGLTDTQYF.

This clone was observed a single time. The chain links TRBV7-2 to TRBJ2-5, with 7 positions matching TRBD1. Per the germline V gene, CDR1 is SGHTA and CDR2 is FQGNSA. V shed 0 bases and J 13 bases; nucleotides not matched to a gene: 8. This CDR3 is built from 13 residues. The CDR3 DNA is TGTGCCAGCAGCTTAGCTCGACAGGGCCCTCGGTACTTC. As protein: CASSLARQGPRYF.

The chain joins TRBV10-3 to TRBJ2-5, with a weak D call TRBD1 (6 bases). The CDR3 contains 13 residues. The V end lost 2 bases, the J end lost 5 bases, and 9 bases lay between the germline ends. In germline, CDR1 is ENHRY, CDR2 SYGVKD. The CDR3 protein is CAISEQGYETQYF. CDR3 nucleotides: TGTGCCATCAGTGAGCAGGGGTACGAGACCCAGTACTTC.

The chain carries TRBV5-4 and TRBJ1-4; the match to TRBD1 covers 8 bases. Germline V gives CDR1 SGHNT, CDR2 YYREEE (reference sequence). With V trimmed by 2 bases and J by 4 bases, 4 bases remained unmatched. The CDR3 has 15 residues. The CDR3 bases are TGTGCCAGCAGCTTCACAGGGGGGAGTAATGAAAAACTGTTTTTT. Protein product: CASSFTGGSNEKLFF.